Detailed here is one T cell receptor beta chain. The antigen remains undetermined. The entry originates in a study of PD-L1 blockade in urothelial cancer. Overall study: Median T cell yield per blood sample was 110,000 to 150,000 cells. Study-wide results and caveats: Below-median TCR clonality that was measured in pretreatment blood predicted better survival.

The time point here: peripheral blood 6 weeks after treatment start. Trimming removed 4 bases from V and 4 bases from J, with 11 bases in between. The CDR3 contains 13 residues. CDR1 SGHVS and CDR2 FQNEAQ come from the germline V gene. PCRs each included synthetic TCR analog templates spiked in. Method: immunoSEQ multiplex PCR; TCRdb's copy keeps in-frame clones and lacks some. The table lists 35,000 to 55,000 clones, 83% of them singletons. The source was PBMCs, collected around atezolizumab (anti-PD-L1) treatment. The gene calls are TRBV7-8 and TRBJ2-7, with D tentatively TRBD2 (7 bases). This receptor was identified in a man aged 60-69 years with urothelial cancer. CDR3 loop: CASSWEGEYEQYF. The CDR3 nucleotides are TGTGCCAGCAGCTGGGAGGGGGAATACGAGCAGTACTTC.